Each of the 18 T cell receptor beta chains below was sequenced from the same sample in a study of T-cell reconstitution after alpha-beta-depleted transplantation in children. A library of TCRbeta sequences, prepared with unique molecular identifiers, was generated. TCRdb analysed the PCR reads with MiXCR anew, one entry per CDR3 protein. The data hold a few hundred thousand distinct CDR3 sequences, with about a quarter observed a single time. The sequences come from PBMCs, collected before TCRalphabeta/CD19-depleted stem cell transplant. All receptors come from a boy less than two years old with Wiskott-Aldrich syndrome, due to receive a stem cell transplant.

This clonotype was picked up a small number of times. CDR3 in DNA: TGCGCCAGCAGTATCGGGACAGGAACTTTCGGGGAGACCCAGTACTTC. It yields the protein CASSIGTGTFGETQYF. This chain uses TRBV5-1 with TRBJ2-5; 8 bases fit TRBD1. The ends lost 5 bases at V and 5 bases at J; junction bases unmatched: 14. From germline, CDR1 is SGHRS and CDR2 YFSETQ. The CDR3 extends over 16 amino acids.

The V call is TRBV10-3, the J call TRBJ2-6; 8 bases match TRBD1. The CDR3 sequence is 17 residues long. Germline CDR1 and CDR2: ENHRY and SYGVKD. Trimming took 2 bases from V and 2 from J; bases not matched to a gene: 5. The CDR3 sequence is CAISEAQTGAGANVLTF. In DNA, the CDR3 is TGTGCCATCAGTGAGGCCCAGACAGGGGCTGGGGCCAACGTCCTGACTTTC.

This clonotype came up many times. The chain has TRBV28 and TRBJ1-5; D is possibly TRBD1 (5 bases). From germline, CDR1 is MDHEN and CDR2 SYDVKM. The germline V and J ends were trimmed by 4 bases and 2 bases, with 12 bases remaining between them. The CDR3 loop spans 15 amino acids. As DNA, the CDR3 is TGTGCCAGCAGTTCCATAGACAGCGGCAATCAGCCCCAGCATTTT. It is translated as CASSSIDSGNQPQHF.

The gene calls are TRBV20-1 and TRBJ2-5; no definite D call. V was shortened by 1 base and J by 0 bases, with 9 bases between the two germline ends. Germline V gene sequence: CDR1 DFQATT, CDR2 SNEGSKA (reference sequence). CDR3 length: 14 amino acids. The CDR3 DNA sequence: TGCAGTGCTAGAGGGGTGTGGAACCAAGAGACCCAGTACTTC. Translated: CSARGVWNQETQYF.

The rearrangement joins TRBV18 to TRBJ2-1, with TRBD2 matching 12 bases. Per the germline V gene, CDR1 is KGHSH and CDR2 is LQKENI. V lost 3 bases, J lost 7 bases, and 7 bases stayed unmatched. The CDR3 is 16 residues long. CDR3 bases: TGTGCCAGCTCACCCCTGACTAGCGGGAGTATGAATGAGCAGTTCTTC. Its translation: CASSPLTSGSMNEQFF.

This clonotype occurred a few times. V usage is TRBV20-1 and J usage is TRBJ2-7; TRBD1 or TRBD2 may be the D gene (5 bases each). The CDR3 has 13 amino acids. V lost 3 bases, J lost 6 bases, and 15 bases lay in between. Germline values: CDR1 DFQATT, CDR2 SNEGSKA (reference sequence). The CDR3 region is CSASMGVRVEQYF. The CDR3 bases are TGCAGTGCTAGTATGGGGGTGAGAGTCGAGCAGTACTTC.

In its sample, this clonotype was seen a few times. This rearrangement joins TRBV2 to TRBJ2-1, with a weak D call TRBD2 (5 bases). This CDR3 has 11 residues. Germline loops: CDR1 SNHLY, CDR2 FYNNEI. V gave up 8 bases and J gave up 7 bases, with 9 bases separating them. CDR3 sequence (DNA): TGTGCCAGCCACCTAGCAAATGAGCAGTTCTTC. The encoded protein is CASHLANEQFF.

CDR3 protein: CASSQDRGGRAPETQYF. Written as DNA, the CDR3 is TGTGCCAGCAGCCAAGATCGTGGCGGGAGGGCCCCAGAGACCCAGTACTTC. The J gene is TRBJ2-5, the V gene TRBV3-1; 9 bases are shared with TRBD2. With 0 bases clipped from V and 4 bases from J, the junction kept 9 bases outside the gene matches. Looked up from germline, CDR1 is LGHDT and CDR2 is YNNKEL (reference sequence). The CDR3 covers 17 residues.

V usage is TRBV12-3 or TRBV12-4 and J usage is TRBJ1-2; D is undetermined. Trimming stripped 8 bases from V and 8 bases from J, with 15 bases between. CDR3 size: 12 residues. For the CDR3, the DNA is TGTGCCAGCCAGCGTGGATCATGGGGCTACACCTTC. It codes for CASQRGSWGYTF.

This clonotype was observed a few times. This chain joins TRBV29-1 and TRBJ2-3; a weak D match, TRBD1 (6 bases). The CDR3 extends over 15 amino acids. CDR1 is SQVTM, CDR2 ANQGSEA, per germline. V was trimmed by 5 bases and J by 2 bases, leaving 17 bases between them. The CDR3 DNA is TGCAGCGTTAAAAAACGGACAGTGCACACAGATACGCAGTATTTT. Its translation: CSVKKRTVHTDTQYF.

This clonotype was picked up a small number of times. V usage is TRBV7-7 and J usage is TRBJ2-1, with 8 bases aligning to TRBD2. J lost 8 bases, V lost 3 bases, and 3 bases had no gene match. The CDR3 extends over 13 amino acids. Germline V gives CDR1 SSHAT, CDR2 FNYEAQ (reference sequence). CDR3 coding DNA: TGTGCCAGCAGCTTCACTAGCGGCTATGAGCAGTTCTTC. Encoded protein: CASSFTSGYEQFF.

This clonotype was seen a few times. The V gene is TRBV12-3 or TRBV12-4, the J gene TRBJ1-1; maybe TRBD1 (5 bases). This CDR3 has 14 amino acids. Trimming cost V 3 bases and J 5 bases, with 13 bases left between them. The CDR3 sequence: CASSLIGGRTEAFF. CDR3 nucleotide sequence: TGTGCCAGCAGTTTGATCGGGGGACGAACTGAAGCTTTCTTT.

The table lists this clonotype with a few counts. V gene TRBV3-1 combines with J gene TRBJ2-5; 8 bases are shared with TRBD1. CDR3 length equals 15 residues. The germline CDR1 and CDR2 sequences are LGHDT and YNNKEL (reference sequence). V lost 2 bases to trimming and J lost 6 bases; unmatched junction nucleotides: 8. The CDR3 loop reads CASSQKRTGLKTQYF. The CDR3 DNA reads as TGTGCCAGCAGCCAAAAAAGGACAGGGTTGAAGACCCAGTACTTC.

Here the CDR3 DNA reads TGCGCCAGCACCCGGGACCTCAAAACCTACGCCGGGGAGCTGTTTTTT. Its protein is CASTRDLKTYAGELFF. The rearrangement joins TRBV5-1 to TRBJ2-2, with D perhaps given as TRBD1 or TRBD2 (5 bases each). The V gene lost 6 bases and the J gene lost 6 bases, with 21 bases spanning the gap. Germline V lookup: CDR1 SGHRS, CDR2 YFSETQ. This CDR3 contains 16 residues.

The CDR3 is CSATPRIWTETQYF. CDR3 in DNA: TGCAGTGCTACTCCCAGAATCTGGACGGAGACCCAGTACTTC. The chain uses TRBV20-1 and TRBJ2-5; no firm D call. Trimming removed 4 bases at V and 5 bases at J, with 17 bases between. Germline V gene data show CDR1 as DFQATT and CDR2 as SNEGSKA (reference sequence). The CDR3 runs to 14 residues.

The CDR3 DNA is TGTGCCACCAAACAGGGGAACACTGAAGCTTTCTTT. This sequence encodes CATKQGNTEAFF. V gene TRBV18 combines with J gene TRBJ1-1, with D maybe TRBD1 (6 bases). The ends were cut back, 10 bases at V and 1 base at J, with 10 bases in the middle. The CDR3 totals 12 residues. Looked up from germline, CDR1 is KGHSH and CDR2 is LQKENI.

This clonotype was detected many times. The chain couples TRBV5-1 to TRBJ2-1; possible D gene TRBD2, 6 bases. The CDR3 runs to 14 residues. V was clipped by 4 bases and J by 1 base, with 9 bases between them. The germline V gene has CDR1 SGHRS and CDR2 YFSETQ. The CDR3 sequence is CASSAGLSYNEQFF. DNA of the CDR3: TGCGCCAGCAGCGCGGGACTGTCCTACAATGAGCAGTTCTTC. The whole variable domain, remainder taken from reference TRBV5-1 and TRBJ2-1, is KAGVTQTPRYLIKTRGQQVTLSCSPISGHRSVSWYQQTPGQGLQFLFEYFSETQRNKGNFPGRFSGRQFSNSRSEMNVSTLELGDSALYLCASSAGLSYNEQFFGPGTRLTVL.

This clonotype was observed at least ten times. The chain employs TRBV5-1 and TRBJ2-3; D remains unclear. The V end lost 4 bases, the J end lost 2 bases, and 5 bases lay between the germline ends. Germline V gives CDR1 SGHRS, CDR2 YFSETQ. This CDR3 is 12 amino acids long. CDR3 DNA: TGCGCCAGCAGCGCCAACACAGATACGCAGTATTTT. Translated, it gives CASSANTDTQYF.